This record concerns one T cell receptor (beta chain) sequence. Its target is not known. The sample originates from a study of T-cell memory formation after mild COVID-19. Germline CDR1 and CDR2: DFQATT and SNEGSKA (reference sequence). This CDR3 is 14 amino acids long. Between the trimmed V and J ends, which lost 1 base and 4 bases, there was a span of 8 bases. Each CDR3 protein is one row after TCRdb ran MiXCR on the 5' RACE reads. The data contain under 250,000 distinct CDR3 sequences, just over 15% of them seen just once; the ten biggest clones take up 2.1%. Study-wide findings and caveats: Contracting clones localized mainly to CM and EM when CD4+ and mainly to EMRA when CD8+.

The J gene is TRBJ2-6, the V gene TRBV20-1; maybe TRBD2 (5 bases). This sequence originates from an adult woman who had mild COVID-19 (a few samples of this study predate the infection). Cell type and time point are not known. Sequencing was done on a sample of PBMCs or a T cell subset sorted from them (not recorded which). The CDR3 region has the DNA TGCAGTGCTAGAGTTGGAGGAGGGGCCAACGTCCTGACTTTC. Encoded protein: CSARVGGGANVLTF.